This T cell receptor beta chain stems from a study of CD8 T cells in ankylosing spondylitis. With respect to this clonotype: Its antigen is not identified.

In TCRdb, the 5' RACE reads were re-called with MiXCR into one record per CDR3 protein. The sample carries around 770,000 distinct CDR3 sequences, around 11% recorded once. Study-level points and caveats: The authors found the disease-linked clones to be CD8+ and relatively rare in peripheral blood. Ankylosing spondylitis blood appeared to be characterized by a TCR beta motif of about eight highly homologous variants.

V shed 5 bases and J shed 0 bases, with 17 bases lying between them. The germline CDR1 and CDR2 sequences are SGHTA and FQGNSA. The CDR3 runs 16 residues. The material sequenced was blood, either unsorted or a sorted T cell fraction (not recorded which). The chain uses TRBV7-2 and TRBJ2-7; D is possibly TRBD1 (6 bases). This sequence originates from a male donor with ankylosing spondylitis. The CDR3 nucleotides are TGTGCCAGCAGCCGTCAGGGTGGACAGTTCTCCTACGAGCAGTACTTC. It yields the protein CASSRQGGQFSYEQYF.